Listed below are T cell receptor beta chains from one sample, sequenced in a study of shared clonotypes between healthy human individuals. Libraries were prepared by immunoSEQ multiplex PCR; TCRdb keeps only in-frame clonotypes and omits some of them. The table lists some 2,000,000 clones, around 96% of them singletons, with about 1.1% in the top ten. Sequenced sample: naive CD8+ T cells sorted from blood. The source is a man between 18 and 29 years old in good health. CDR3s include the opening cysteine and the closing phenylalanine or tryptophan.

v_call,cdr3_aa
TRBV11-2,CASTGGDYGYTF
TRBV5-1,CASSLARDFTDTQYF
TRBV9,CASSVWWYTEAFF
TRBV7-9,CASSLDNYEQYF
TRBV19,CASSIPQGNGELFF
TRBV2,CASTGLGYEQYF
TRBV9,CASSVVGSTEAFF
TRBV11-2,CASSVEAGLNTEAFF
TRBV30,CAWSAEIWETQYF
TRBV5-1,CASSFPGGSYNEQFF
TRBV7-8,CASSLASGGVYAGELFF
TRBV9,CASSATAREEKLFF
TRBV13,CASSVRRSGELFF
TRBV5-1,CASSLSAGTQYEQYF
TRBV27,CASRGRASSYEQYF
TRBV6-5,CASADRVATEAFF
TRBV20-1,CSATGAGGYTF
TRBV7-9,CASSSEPDGLNTEAFF
TRBV4-1,CASTPGDEHF
TRBV6-1,CASSGPGTGNPEAFF
TRBV6-1,CASSDRQGLNTEAFF
TRBV5-4,CASSQATGVNEQYF
TRBV28,CASSPRSPRKGRSVGGEKLFF
TRBV2,CASSDGGGIGEKLFF
TRBV6-5,CASSYGGGSSPLHF
TRBV9,CASSGAGPLGQEGYTF
TRBV7-6,CASSLIAGPPTDTQYF
TRBV5-6,CASSPEGDGYTF
TRBV20-1,CSASVAEAFF
TRBV15,CATSSSRGSGTEAFF
TRBV28,CASNSDRTRMKKLFF
TRBV29-1,CSVSDIDSMNTEAFF
TRBV4-3,CASSQTTSGLRHEQFF
TRBV5-6,CASSQKFLLAYEQYF
TRBV14,CASSPGIGPGDDEQYF
TRBV10-2,CASSEATGGNEQFF
TRBV4-1,CASSQDGGFDNEQFF
TRBV19,CASSIASHYEQYF
TRBV30,CAWTVRGAEGYTF
TRBV4-1,CASSPRLAGGPDTQYF
TRBV15,CATSQTENTEAFF
TRBV18,CASSKQGNTEAFF
TRBV10-3,CAISESGDTQYF
TRBV30,CAWSEGTSQAGELFF
TRBV7-2,CASSLIRVNEQYF
TRBV5-4,CASSLMDRANTGELFF
TRBV6-1,CASSGLAGGSPQYF
TRBV5-6,CASSTGEFEQFF
TRBV4-1,CASSQEEGTGELFF
TRBV10-2,CASSESGPRDTGELFF
TRBV5-6,CASSLAGSSYEQYF
TRBV10-1,CASSSMVSYEQYF
TRBV5-1,CASSMGQQETQYF
TRBV18,CASSPDAGLFREKLFF
TRBV28,CASSSPRVEQYF